The clone carrying this TCR beta chain was seen at least ten times. The V gene's germline CDR1 is LGHNA and CDR2 YSLEER. The CDR3 totals 15 residues. V shed 4 bases and J shed 5 bases, with 17 bases lying between them. The source of the sample is a study of T-cell reconstitution after alpha-beta-depleted transplantation in children. Preparation of the TCRbeta library involved a method that used unique molecular identifiers. Via MiXCR, TCRdb re-called the PCR reads, giving one row per CDR3 protein. The table includes 200,000 to 300,000 distinct CDR3 sequences, around 13% detected once. Specimen: PBMCs from the stem cell graft donor, collected from the stem cell graft. This sequence was found in a human donor who donated a stem cell graft to a child with acute lymphoblastic leukemia. The chain uses TRBV4-3 and TRBJ2-5; D may be TRBD1 (5 bases). CDR3 sequence reads: CASSPDFLKGETQYF. The CDR3 DNA reads TGCGCCAGCAGCCCCGACTTCCTAAAGGGGGAGACCCAGTACTTC.